This entry describes one T cell receptor beta chain. Its antigen has not been determined. Base qualities were left out, and no much larger clone turns up one base away. In the same sample, other DNA sequences code for this CDR3. Using the deep immunoSEQ assay, multiplex PCR amplified TCR CDR3 regions from genomic DNA. For each cell subset, the extracted genomic DNA was distributed evenly across all wells of several immunoSEQ 96-well plates, and each plate served as one replicate. For sorted subsets, approximately 190 ng of genomic DNA, equivalent to 30,000 or so T cell genomes, went into each replicate PCR. The purified libraries were quantified using a Qubit 3.0 fluorometer, sized with a Bioanalyzer 2100, and then quantified again using the KAPA Library Quantification kit. A separate single-read 150-cycle Illumina NextSeq 550 flow cell was used to sequence each immunoSEQ 96-well plate. The authors' analysis ran thus. Because the immunoSEQ output included only junctional sequences and no quality scores, the filtering could not be the same as the filtering used for full-length reads. Sequences were annotated with PyIR, a Python wrapper for IgBLAST v1.9, and V/J genes and CDR3 were assigned using IMGT germline references. Reads were removed for weak V/J assignments (E-value above 1e-6), missing CDR3, stop codons, out-of-frame junctions, or ambiguous translated residues. V3J clonotypes were defined as sequences sharing an identical inferred V gene, J gene, and CDR3 amino acid sequence. The percentage overlap between two repertoires was calculated by dividing the number of shared unique clonotypes by the size of the smaller repertoire. Repertoire richness was assessed with RTK rarefaction, the Chao1 estimator, and Recon v2.1 estimates of unobserved clonotypes. Generation probabilities for all TCRbeta clonotypes obtained by the gDNA method from a handful of donors were computed using OLGA. TCRdb mirrors the immuneACCESS table, restricted to in-frame sequences. Some clones are absent from its copies; in checked studies, under half trace to an unresolved V gene, and the reason for the others is unknown. That table supplies the V and J calls and clone size; D and trimming were determined from the DNA. The sample has 1.4 million to 1.5 million clones on record, around 95% of them singletons. Approximately 1.1% of the sample goes to the ten largest clones.

This record comes from a study of shared clonotypes between healthy human individuals (dated by TCRdb to about 2020). The study in broad terms: The cohort included a few men and a couple of women between 18 and 49 years of age. Per donor, three plates each were used for CD4 naive and CD4 memory, two for CD8 naive, and one for CD8 memory. Libraries were prepared and TCR repertoires were sequenced by different laboratories using diverse techniques, in order to increase sequencing depth and limit assay-specific biases. Between about 0.85 and 8.9 billion PBMCs per donor were obtained by leukapheresis. The study deeply sequenced blood TCR repertoires of five healthy adults to estimate repertoire size and the extent of clonotype sharing between individuals.

The CDR3 sequence holds 13 residues, the cysteine and phenylalanine included. The entry retains the CDR3 DNA only, 39 bases that are in frame from base 1. Per the germline V gene, SGHRS is the CDR1 and YFSETQ is the CDR2. At the junction V is shortened by 1 base and J by 3 bases, with 8 bases in between. The donors were healthy, HIV-negative adults with no recently reported acute infections or vaccinations. Only Caucasian adults living in Nashville, Tennessee, USA were represented among the donors. CD4+ T cells were enriched through magnetic negative selection, after which naive cells were positively selected on CD45RA and the remaining negative fraction served as the memory subset. After blood collection by leukapheresis, PBMCs were isolated using Ficoll-Histopaque density gradient centrifugation and then cryopreserved in the vapor phase of liquid nitrogen. Analytical flow cytometry was used to check the purity and quantity of every magnetically sorted T cell population. From each sorted fraction, genomic DNA was isolated and quantified by UV absorbance on a Nanodrop 2000c.

The study at large found these results: Pairwise subsampling indicated that sequencing depth was expected to affect the degree of clonotype sharing among donors. Across a few donors, approximately 5% of naive CD4, 3% to 3.5% of naive CD8, under 2.5% of memory CD4, and roughly 0.41% of memory CD8 clonotypes were shared. Only blood was sampled, and tissue TCR repertoires likely differ from those in blood. Incomplete sequencing was indicated by rarefaction of sorted-subset datasets, despite the large sequencing depth. Naive subsets generally had larger estimated clonotype richness than memory subsets. The small number of donors limited the genetic and exposure-history diversity represented. Compared with non-shared clonotypes, clonotypes shared by all four sorted-subset donors had higher generation probabilities.

Rearrangement joined TRBV5-1 to TRBJ2-7, with the D gene not confidently named. This clonotype originated in a man aged 25-40 years in good health. Sequencing was done on a sample of naive CD4+ T cells sorted from blood. The sample's cell subset or site label, decoded: CD45RA+ positively selected. The nucleotide sequence is TGCGCCAGCAGCTTGAGGACCAACTACGAGCAGTACTTC. Its translation is CASSLRTNYEQYF.